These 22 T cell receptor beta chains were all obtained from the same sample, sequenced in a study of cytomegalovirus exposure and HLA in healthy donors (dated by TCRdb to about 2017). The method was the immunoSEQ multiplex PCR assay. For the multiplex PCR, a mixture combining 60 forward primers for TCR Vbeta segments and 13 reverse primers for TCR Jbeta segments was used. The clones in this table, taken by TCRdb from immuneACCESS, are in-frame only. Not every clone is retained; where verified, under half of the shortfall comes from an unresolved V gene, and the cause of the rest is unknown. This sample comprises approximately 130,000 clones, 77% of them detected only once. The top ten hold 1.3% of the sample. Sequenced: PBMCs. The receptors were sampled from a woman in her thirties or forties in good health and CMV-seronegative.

The CDR3 reads CASSLQPGAANYNSPLHF. The CDR3 nucleotides read TGTGCCAGCAGCCTACAGCCTGGGGCTGCCAACTATAATTCACCCCTCCACTTT. The chain has TRBV7-8 and TRBJ1-6; tentative D call: TRBD1 (5 bases). CDR3 length: 18 residues. Germline V gene data show CDR1 as SGHVS and CDR2 as FQNEAQ. Deletions cut 5 bases from V and 3 bases from J, with 20 bases between.

CDR3: CASSPQGSSYEQYF. Written as DNA, the CDR3 is TGCGCCAGCAGCCCCCAGGGTAGCTCCTACGAGCAGTACTTC. The chain is built from TRBV5-1 and TRBJ2-7; the D gene is possibly TRBD1 (5 bases). V was cut by 4 bases and J by 0 bases, with 11 bases left in between. The CDR3 is made up of 14 amino acids. In germline, CDR1 is SGHRS, CDR2 YFSETQ.

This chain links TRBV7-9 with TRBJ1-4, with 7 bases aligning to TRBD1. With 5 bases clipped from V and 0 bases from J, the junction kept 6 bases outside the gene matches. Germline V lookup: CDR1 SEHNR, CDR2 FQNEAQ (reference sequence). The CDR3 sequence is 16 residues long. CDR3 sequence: CASSEGQSTTNEKLFF. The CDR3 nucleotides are TGTGCCAGCAGCGAGGGACAGAGCACAACTAATGAAAAACTGTTTTTT.

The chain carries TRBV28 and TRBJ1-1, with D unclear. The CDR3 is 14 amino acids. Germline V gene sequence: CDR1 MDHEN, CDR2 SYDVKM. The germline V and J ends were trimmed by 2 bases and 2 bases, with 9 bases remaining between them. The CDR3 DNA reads TGTGCCAGCAGTTTAGGGCAGGCTAACACTGAAGCTTTCTTT. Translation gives CASSLGQANTEAFF. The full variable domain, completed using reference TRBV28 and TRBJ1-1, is DVKVTQSSRYLVKRTGEKVFLECVQDMDHENMFWYRQDPGLGLRLIYFSYDVKMKEKGDIPEGYSVSREKKERFSLILESASTNQTSMYLCASSLGQANTEAFFGQGTRLTVV.

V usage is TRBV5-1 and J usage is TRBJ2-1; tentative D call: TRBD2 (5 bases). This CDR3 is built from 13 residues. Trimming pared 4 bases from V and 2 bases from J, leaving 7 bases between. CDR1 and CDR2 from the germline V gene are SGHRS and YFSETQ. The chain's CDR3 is CASSPGTYNEQFF. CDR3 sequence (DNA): TGCGCCAGCAGCCCCGGGACCTACAATGAGCAGTTCTTC.

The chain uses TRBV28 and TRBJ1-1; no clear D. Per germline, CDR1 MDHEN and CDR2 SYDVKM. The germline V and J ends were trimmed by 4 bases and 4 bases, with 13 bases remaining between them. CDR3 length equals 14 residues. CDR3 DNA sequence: TGTGCCAGCAGTTCATCACCTGAGGTCACTGAAGCTTTCTTT. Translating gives CASSSSPEVTEAFF.

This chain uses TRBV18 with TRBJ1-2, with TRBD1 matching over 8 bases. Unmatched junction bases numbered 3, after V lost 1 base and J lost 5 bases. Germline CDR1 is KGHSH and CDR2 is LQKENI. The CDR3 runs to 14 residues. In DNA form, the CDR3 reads TGTGCCAGCTCACCACTGCAGGGGGCTTATGGCTACACCTTC. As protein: CASSPLQGAYGYTF.

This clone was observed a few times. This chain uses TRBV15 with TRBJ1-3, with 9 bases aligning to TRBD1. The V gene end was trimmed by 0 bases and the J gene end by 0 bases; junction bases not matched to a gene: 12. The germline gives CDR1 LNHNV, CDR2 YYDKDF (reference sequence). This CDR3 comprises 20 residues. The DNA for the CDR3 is TGTGCCACCAGCAGAGATGGGGACAGGGATATAGTCCTCTCTGGAAACACCATATATTTT. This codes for CATSRDGDRDIVLSGNTIYF.

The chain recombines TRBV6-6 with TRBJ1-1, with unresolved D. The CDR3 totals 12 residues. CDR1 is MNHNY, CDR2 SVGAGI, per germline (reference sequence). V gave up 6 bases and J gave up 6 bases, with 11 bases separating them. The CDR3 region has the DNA TGTGCCAGCAGCCTTGGCCCTTCTGAAGCTTTCTTT. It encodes CASSLGPSEAFF.

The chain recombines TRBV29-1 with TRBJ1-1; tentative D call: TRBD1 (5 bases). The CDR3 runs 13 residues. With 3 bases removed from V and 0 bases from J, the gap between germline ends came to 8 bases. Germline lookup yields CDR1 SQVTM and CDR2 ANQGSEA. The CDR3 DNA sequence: TGCAGCGTTGACAAGGGGCTGAACACTGAAGCTTTCTTT. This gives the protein CSVDKGLNTEAFF.

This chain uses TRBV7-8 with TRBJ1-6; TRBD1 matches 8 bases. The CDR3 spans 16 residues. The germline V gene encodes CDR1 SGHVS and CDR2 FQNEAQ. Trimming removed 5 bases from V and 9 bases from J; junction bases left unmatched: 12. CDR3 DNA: TGTGCCAGCAGCCCCCAACAGGGGGATTTGGTTTCACCCCTCCACTTT. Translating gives CASSPQQGDLVSPLHF.

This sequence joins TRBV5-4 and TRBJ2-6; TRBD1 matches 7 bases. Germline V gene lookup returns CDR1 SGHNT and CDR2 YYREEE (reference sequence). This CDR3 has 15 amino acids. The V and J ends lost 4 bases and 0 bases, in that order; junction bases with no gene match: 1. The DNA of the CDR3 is TGTGCCAGCAGCGGGACAGTCTCTGGGGCCAACGTCCTGACTTTC. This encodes CASSGTVSGANVLTF.

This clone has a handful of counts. For the CDR3, the DNA is TGTGCCAGCAGCTTAGCACTAACAGGGGGTAACTATGGCTACACCTTC. Translating it yields CASSLALTGGNYGYTF. This sequence joins TRBV7-8 and TRBJ1-2, with 8 bases fitting TRBD1. This CDR3 has 16 residues. V was clipped by 0 bases and J by 1 base; unmatched bases: 4. Germline values: CDR1 SGHVS, CDR2 FQNEAQ.

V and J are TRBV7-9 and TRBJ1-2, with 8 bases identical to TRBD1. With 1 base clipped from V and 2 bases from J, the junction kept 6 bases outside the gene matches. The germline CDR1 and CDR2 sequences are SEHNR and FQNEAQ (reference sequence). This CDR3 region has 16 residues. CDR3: CASSLGGQGRNYGYTF. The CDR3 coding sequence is TGTGCCAGCAGCTTAGGAGGACAGGGTCGCAACTATGGCTACACCTTC.

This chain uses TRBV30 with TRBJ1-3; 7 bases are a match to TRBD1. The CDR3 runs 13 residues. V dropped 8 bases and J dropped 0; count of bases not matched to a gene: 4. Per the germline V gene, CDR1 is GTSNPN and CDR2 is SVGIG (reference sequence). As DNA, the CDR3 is TGTGCCAGTACAGGGGTCTCTGGAAACACCATATATTTT. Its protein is CASTGVSGNTIYF.

CDR3 DNA sequence: TGTGCCAGCAGCTCCCCGGGGACTAGCGGGGATAGCTCCTACAATGAGCAGTTCTTC. Translation: CASSSPGTSGDSSYNEQFF. The V call is TRBV7-8, the J call TRBJ2-1, with 13 positions matching TRBD2. Trimming removed 4 bases from V and 0 bases from J; junction bases left unmatched: 9. CDR1 and CDR2 (germline): SGHVS, FQNEAQ. The CDR3 extends over 19 amino acids.

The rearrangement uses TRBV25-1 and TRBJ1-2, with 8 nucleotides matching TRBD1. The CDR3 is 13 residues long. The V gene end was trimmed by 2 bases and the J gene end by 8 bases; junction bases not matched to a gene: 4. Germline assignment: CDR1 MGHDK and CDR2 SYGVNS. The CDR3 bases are TGTGCCAGCAGTGAACCGGACAGGGTCGGCTACACCTTC. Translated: CASSEPDRVGYTF.

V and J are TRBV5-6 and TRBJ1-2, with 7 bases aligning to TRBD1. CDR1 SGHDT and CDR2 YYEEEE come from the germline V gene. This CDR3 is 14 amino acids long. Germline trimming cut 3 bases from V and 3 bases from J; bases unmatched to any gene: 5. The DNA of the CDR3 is TGTGCCAGCAGCTCAATAGACAGGGACTATGGCTACACCTTC. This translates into CASSSIDRDYGYTF.

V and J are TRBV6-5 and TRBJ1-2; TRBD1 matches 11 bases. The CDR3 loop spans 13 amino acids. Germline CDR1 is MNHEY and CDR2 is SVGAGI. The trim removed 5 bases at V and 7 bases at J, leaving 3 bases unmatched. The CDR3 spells CASSGQGAGGYTF. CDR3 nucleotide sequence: TGTGCCAGCAGTGGACAGGGGGCGGGTGGCTACACCTTC.

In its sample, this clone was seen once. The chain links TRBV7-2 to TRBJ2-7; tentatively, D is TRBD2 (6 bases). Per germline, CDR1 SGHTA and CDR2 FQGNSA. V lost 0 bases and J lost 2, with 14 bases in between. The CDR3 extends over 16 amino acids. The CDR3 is CASSLARPRGTYEQYF. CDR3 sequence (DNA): TGTGCCAGCAGCTTAGCGCGGCCCCGGGGGACCTACGAGCAGTACTTC.

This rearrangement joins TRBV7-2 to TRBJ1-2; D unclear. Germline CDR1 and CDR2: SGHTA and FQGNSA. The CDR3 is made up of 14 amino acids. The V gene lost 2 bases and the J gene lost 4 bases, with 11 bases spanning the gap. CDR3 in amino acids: CASSLPDRAYGYTF. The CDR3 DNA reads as TGTGCCAGCAGCTTACCCGATAGAGCCTATGGCTACACCTTC.

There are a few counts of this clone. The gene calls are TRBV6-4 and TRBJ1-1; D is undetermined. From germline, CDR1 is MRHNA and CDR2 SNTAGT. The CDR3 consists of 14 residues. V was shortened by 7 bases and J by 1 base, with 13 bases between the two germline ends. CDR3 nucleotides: TGTGCCAGCAAGTACAGCTTGGAGAACACTGAAGCTTTCTTT. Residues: CASKYSLENTEAFF.